This TCR beta chain emerged from a study of tumour-infiltrating T cells in Burkitt lymphoma. Study as a whole: Productive clonality predicted overall and progression-free survival.

This table comes from immunoSEQ multiplex PCR, and its TCRdb copy is limited to in-frame clones, with some not included. The table has 1,400 or so clones, roughly 93% seen once. This CDR3 has 14 residues. Trimming cost V 2 bases and J 3 bases, with 9 bases left between them. Germline loops: CDR1 MNHEY, CDR2 SVGAGI. Sequencing input: tumor tissue. The rearrangement uses TRBV6-5 and TRBJ2-3; tentative D call: TRBD2 (6 bases). The clonotype comes from a human donor with diffuse large B-cell lymphoma. CDR3 sequence reads: CASSYGSGTDTQYF. CDR3 bases: TGTGCCAGCAGTTACGGTAGCGGAACAGATACGCAGTATTTT.